The T cell receptor beta chain described here comes from a study of CD8+ T cells in alopecia areata. Only one count was recorded for this clone. In alopecia areata patients, both lesional scalp punch biopsies and peripheral blood were collected. V was pared by 1 base and J by 4 bases, with 14 bases between. The CDR3 has 15 residues. CDR1 is GTSNPN, CDR2 SVGIG, per germline (reference sequence). cDNA reverse transcribed from extracted RNA served as the sequencing template. TCRdb's table, derived via immunoSEQ multiplex PCR, lists solely in-frame clones and lacks some. The data show approximately 30,000 clones, around two thirds seen once.

The origin of this receptor is a human donor with alopecia areata. The specimen was NKG2D-high CD8+ T cells sorted from blood. The chain has TRBV30 and TRBJ2-1; D not resolved. The CDR3 DNA is TGTGCCTGGAGTGATTTTCAAGGGTCGTACAATGAGCAGTTCTTC. Translating it yields CAWSDFQGSYNEQFF.